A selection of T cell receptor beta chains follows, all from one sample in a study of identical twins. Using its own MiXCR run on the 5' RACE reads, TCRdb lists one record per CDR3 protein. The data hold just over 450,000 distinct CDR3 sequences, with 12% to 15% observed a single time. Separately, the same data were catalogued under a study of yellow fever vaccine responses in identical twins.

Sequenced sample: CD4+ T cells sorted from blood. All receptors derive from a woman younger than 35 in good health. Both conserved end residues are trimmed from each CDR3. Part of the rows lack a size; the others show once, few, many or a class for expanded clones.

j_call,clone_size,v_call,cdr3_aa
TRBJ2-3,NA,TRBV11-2,ASSRGEGDTQY
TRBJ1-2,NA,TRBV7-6,ASSLGGMTGTYGYT
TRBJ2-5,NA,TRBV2,ASSERKGKETQY
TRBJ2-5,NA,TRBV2,ASSAVGIGETQY
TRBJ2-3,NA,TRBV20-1,SAHLASRSTDTQY
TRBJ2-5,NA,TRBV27,ASSLYGYQETQY
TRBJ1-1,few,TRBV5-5,ASSLMAVIEAF
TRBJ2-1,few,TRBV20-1,SAKLLLIPYNEQF
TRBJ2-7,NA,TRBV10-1,ASSELREQY
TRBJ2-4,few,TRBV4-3,ASSQEGAIAKNIQY
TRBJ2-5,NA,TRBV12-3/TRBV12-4,AIAGTVGGTQY
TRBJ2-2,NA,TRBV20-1,SARDRGGTGELF
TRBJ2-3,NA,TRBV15,ATSRVDPGPDTQY
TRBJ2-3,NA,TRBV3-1,ASSPREGGTDTQY
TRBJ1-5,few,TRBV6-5,ASSQVMGARQPQH
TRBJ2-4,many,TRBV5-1,ASSLGGSVAAKNIQY
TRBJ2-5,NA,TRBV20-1,SARDSLPTGGKETQY
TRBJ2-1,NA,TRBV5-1,ASSFLAGDNEQF
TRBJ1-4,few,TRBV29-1,EFWGPTGLEKLF
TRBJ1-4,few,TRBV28,ASTIGQKLF
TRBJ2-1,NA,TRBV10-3,AISILAGDNEQF
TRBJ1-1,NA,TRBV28,ASSNRRNTEAF
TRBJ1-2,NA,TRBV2,ASSAVGGGLEGYT
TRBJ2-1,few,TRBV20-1,SASTRSEQF
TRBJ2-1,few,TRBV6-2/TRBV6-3,ASSPHTGLAGAYNEQF
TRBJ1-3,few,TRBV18,ASSPTTGALGNTIY
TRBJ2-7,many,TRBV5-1,ASSFRGGGYEQY
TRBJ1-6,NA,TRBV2,ASKTDRYNSPLH
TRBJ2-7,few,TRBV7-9,ASSRQGQGYEQY
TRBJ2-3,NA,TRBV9,ASSVMGTDTQY
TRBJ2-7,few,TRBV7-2,ASSVQGNEQY
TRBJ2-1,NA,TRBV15,ATGLAGDSEQF
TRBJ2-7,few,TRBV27,ASSTSGRQY
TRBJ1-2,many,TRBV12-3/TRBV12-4,ASQGQTLYGYT
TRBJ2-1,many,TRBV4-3,ASSQDSGREQF
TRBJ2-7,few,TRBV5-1,ASALRWTGLNSNYEQY
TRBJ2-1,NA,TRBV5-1,ASSSTRGEQF
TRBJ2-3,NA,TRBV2,ASSELSGISTDTQY
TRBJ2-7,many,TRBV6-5,ASSYGGDHSYEQY
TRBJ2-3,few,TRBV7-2,ASSLKRGPDTQY
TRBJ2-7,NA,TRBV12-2,ASRHTGTRPSEQY
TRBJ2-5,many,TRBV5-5,ASSLAGRVQETQY
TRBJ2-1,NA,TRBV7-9,ASSPVTYYNEQF
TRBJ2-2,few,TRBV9,ASSVSEGRTGELF
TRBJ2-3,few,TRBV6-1,ASKRTSPSTDTQY
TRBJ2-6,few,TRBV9,ASSVSGTGGLGANVLT
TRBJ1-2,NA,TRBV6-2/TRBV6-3,ASTLWGQATNYGYT
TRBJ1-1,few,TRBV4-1,ASSPPQQIQWNTEAF